This T cell receptor beta chain was identified during a study of monozygotic twins with inflammatory bowel disease. TCRdb re-called the 5' RACE reads; every CDR3 protein appears as one record, without DNA. The record lists about 380,000 distinct CDR3 sequences, of which the ten most abundant hold 2.6%. Per germline, CDR1 MNHEY and CDR2 SVGEGT. The CDR3 has 19 residues. Sequencing input: blood. This chain connects TRBV6-2 or TRBV6-3 to TRBJ2-3; TCRdb outputs TRBD2, but without DNA this stays unchecked. The receptor was derived from a human donor with ulcerative colitis or Crohn's disease, or a healthy co-twin of an affected twin (not recorded which). Here the CDR3 reads CASGALPAGGPISTDTQYF.